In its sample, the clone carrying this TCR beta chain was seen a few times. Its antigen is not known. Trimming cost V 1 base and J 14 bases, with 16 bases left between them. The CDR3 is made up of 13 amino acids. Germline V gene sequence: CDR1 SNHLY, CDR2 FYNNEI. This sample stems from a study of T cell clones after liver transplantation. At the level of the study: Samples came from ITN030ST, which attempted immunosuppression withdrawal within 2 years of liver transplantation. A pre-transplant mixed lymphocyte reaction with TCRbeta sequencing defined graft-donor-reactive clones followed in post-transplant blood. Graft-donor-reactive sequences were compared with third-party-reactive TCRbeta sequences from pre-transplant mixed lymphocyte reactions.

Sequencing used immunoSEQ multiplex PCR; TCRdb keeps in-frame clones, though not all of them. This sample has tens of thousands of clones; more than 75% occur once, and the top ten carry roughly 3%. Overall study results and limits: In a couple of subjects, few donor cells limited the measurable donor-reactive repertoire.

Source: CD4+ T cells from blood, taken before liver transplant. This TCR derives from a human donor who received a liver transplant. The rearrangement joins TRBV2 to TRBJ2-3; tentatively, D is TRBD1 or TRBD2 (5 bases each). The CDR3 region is CASSEGQGTARYF. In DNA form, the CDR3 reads TGTGCCAGCAGTGAAGGCCAAGGGACCGCCAGGTATTTT.